The next 16 T cell receptor beta chains were all read from a single sample in a study of T cell responses to AZD1222 COVID-19 vaccine. Assay: immunoSEQ multiplex PCR; the TCRdb copy retains only in-frame clones and omits some. Among about 92,000 clones listed, more than 75% were seen once. The source material was peripheral blood, sampled on day 0 of AZD1222 vaccination. The receptor set was obtained from an adult in good health.

The chain is built from TRBV24-1 and TRBJ1-2; D is undetermined. V lost 7 bases and J lost 2, with 4 bases in between. The CDR3 spans 11 residues. Germline CDR1 is KGHDR and CDR2 is SFDVKD. The CDR3 bases are TGTGCCACCAGCTCAAACTATGGCTACACCTTC. Translation: CATSSNYGYTF.

The table lists this clone with a few counts. This chain uses TRBV19 with TRBJ2-3; 12 nucleotides agree with TRBD2. The J segment lost 5 bases and the V segment lost 5 bases, leaving 14 bases of the junction unmatched. Germline V gene lookup returns CDR1 LNHDA and CDR2 SQIVND (reference sequence). The CDR3 covers 18 residues. The CDR3 loop is CASSFRPSSGGAKDTQYF. For the CDR3, the DNA is TGTGCCAGTAGTTTCCGCCCCTCTAGCGGGGGGGCGAAAGATACGCAGTATTTT.

The rearrangement joins TRBV19 to TRBJ2-3; D not certain. Trimming removed 0 bases at V and 0 bases at J, with 13 bases between. The CDR3 extends over 17 amino acids. Germline-derived CDR1 and CDR2 are LNHDA and SQIVND (reference sequence). CDR3 nucleotides: TGTGCCAGTAGTATAGAGGATGGATTTCCTAGCACAGATACGCAGTATTTT. Its protein is CASSIEDGFPSTDTQYF. Together with reference TRBV19 and TRBJ2-3, the CDR3 gives the full variable domain: DGGITQSPKYLFRKEGQNVTLSCEQNLNHDAMYWYRQDPGQGLRLIYYSQIVNDFQKGDIAEGYSVSREKKESFPLTVTSAQKNPTAFYLCASSIEDGFPSTDTQYFGPGTRLTVL.

The chain employs TRBV9 and TRBJ2-7; 7 bases are shared with TRBD2. The CDR3 is 18 residues long. Germline loops: CDR1 SGDLS, CDR2 YYNGEE. Trimming removed 0 bases from V and 2 bases from J; junction bases left unmatched: 14. In nucleotides, the CDR3 is TGTGCCAGCAGCGTAGAAGAGGCCCCTGGGACTAAACCCTACGAGCAGTACTTC. As protein: CASSVEEAPGTKPYEQYF. Full variable domain (outside the CDR3, taken from reference TRBV9 and TRBJ2-7): DSGVTQTPKHLITATGQRVTLRCSPRSGDLSVYWYQQSLDQGLQFLIQYYNGEERAKGNILERFSAQQFPDLHSELNLSSLELGDSALYFCASSVEEAPGTKPYEQYFGPGTRLTVT.

The chain couples TRBV7-9 to TRBJ2-1, with 10 bases lining up with TRBD2. After removal of 5 bases from V and 9 bases from J, the junction contained 13 bases not matched to a gene. Germline loops: CDR1 SEHNR, CDR2 FQNEAQ (reference sequence). CDR3 size: 16 residues. The CDR3 DNA sequence: TGTGCCAGCAGCGGACGCCGGCTAGCGGGGGTTTTTGAGCAGTTCTTC. Protein sequence: CASSGRRLAGVFEQFF.

The chain links TRBV7-8 to TRBJ2-3, with D maybe TRBD2 (6 bases). The germline V gene encodes CDR1 SGHVS and CDR2 FQNEAQ. The CDR3 runs 15 residues. Trimming pared 8 bases from V and 4 bases from J, leaving 19 bases between. CDR3 sequence: CASRTTGVEADTQYF. The CDR3 nucleotides are TGTGCCAGCCGGACAACGGGGGTCGAGGCAGATACGCAGTATTTT. The full variable domain, in which reference TRBV7-8 and TRBJ2-3 provide the parts outside the CDR3, is GAGVSQSPRYKVAKRGQDVALRCDPISGHVSLFWYQQALGQGPEFLTYFQNEAQLDKSGLPSDRFFAERPEGSVSTLKIQRTQQEDSAVYLCASRTTGVEADTQYFGPGTRLTVL.

The CDR3 DNA follows: TGTGCCAGCAGCCGCGCCATAATGGGGACAGGAAGCGCCGAGCAGTACTTC. Its protein product is CASSRAIMGTGSAEQYF. The chain combines TRBV7-9 with TRBJ2-7; 8 bases agree with TRBD1. The length of the CDR3 is 17 residues. In germline, CDR1 is SEHNR, CDR2 FQNEAQ (reference sequence). Unmatched junction bases numbered 18, after V lost 5 bases and J lost 6 bases.

V usage is TRBV18 and J usage is TRBJ2-7; no clear D gene. The CDR3 is made up of 13 amino acids. Germline V gene sequence: CDR1 KGHSH, CDR2 LQKENI. The V end lost 2 bases, the J end lost 2 bases, and 7 bases lay between the germline ends. The CDR3 DNA sequence: TGTGCCAGCTCACCAGTTGGTGCCTACGAGCAGTACTTC. Protein sequence: CASSPVGAYEQYF.

This chain uses TRBV14 with TRBJ1-2; 8 nucleotides line up with TRBD1. CDR1 is SGHDN, CDR2 FVKESK, per germline. The CDR3 is 14 amino acids. V lost 2 bases, J lost 6 bases, and 5 bases stayed unmatched. DNA of the CDR3: TGTGCCAGCAGCCAAATGACAGGGGCACATGGCTACACCTTC. Its translation is CASSQMTGAHGYTF.

V and J are TRBV18 and TRBJ1-1, with 7 nucleotides matching TRBD1. Germline CDR1 reads KGHSH; CDR2 reads LQKENI. The CDR3 is made up of 16 amino acids. V trimming: 4 bases; J trimming: 1 base; junction bases outside the gene matches: 9. The chain's CDR3 is CASSLYLDRANTEAFF. CDR3 nucleotides: TGTGCCAGCTCACTATACCTTGACAGGGCGAACACTGAAGCTTTCTTT.

This chain connects TRBV7-9 to TRBJ2-4; no definite D call. Trimming removed 2 bases at V and 4 bases at J, with 9 bases between. Germline assignment: CDR1 SEHNR and CDR2 FQNEAQ (reference sequence). CDR3 size: 14 residues. In DNA, the CDR3 is TGTGCCAGCAGCTTACCGGGCAGAAAAAACATTCAGTACTTC. This sequence encodes CASSLPGRKNIQYF. Filled out from reference TRBV7-9 and TRBJ2-4, the complete variable domain reads DTGVSQNPRHKITKRGQNVTFRCDPISEHNRLYWYRQTLGQGPEFLTYFQNEAQLEKSRLLSDRFSAERPKGSFSTLEIQRTEQGDSAMYLCASSLPGRKNIQYFGAGTRLSVL.

This clone was recorded once. This chain links TRBV6-1 with TRBJ1-3, with D unresolved. CDR3 length: 16 residues. V shed 3 bases and J shed 0 bases, with 12 bases lying between them. Per the germline V gene, CDR1 is MNHNS and CDR2 is SASEGT. The CDR3 DNA follows: TGTGCCAGCAGTGAGACTATAGTCTACTCTGGAAACACCATATATTTT. This encodes CASSETIVYSGNTIYF.

The chain carries TRBV5-1 and TRBJ2-6; a possible D gene is TRBD2 (5 bases). This CDR3 is 17 amino acids long. Germline lookup yields CDR1 SGHRS and CDR2 YFSETQ. Between the trimmed V and J ends, which lost 9 bases and 0 bases, there was a span of 19 bases. CDR3 coding DNA: TGCGCCACCAGAATAGGACTCTCGGACTCTGGGGCCAACGTCCTGACTTTC. Amino acid sequence: CATRIGLSDSGANVLTF.

The chain recombines TRBV4-1 with TRBJ2-7, with 9 bases identical to TRBD2. Germline V gene data show CDR1 as MGHRA and CDR2 as YSYEKL. This CDR3 region has 18 residues. V dropped 0 bases and J dropped 1; count of bases not matched to a gene: 10. In DNA, the CDR3 is TGCGCCAGCAGCCAAGATCTTTCGCGCGGGGGGGTTTCCTACGAGCAGTACTTC. Translation: CASSQDLSRGGVSYEQYF.

This clone was observed a single time. The chain has TRBV4-3 and TRBJ1-5; D call uncertain. CDR3 length equals 16 residues. The V gene lost 0 bases and the J gene lost 0 bases, with 9 bases spanning the gap. Per germline, CDR1 LGHNA and CDR2 YSLEER. CDR3 nucleotide sequence: TGCGCCAGCAGCCAAGAACTTCTTTATAGCAATCAGCCCCAGCATTTT. Encoded protein: CASSQELLYSNQPQHF.

This clone was picked up one time. V usage is TRBV4-3 and J usage is TRBJ1-1, with D tentatively TRBD1 (5 bases). V lost 4 bases and J lost 7, with 22 bases in between. Germline V gene lookup returns CDR1 LGHNA and CDR2 YSLEER. CDR3 length: 16 amino acids. The CDR3 nucleotides read TGCGCCAGCAGCCCCCACACTCGACAGCCTTGGGTTGAAGCTTTCTTT. This codes for CASSPHTRQPWVEAFF.